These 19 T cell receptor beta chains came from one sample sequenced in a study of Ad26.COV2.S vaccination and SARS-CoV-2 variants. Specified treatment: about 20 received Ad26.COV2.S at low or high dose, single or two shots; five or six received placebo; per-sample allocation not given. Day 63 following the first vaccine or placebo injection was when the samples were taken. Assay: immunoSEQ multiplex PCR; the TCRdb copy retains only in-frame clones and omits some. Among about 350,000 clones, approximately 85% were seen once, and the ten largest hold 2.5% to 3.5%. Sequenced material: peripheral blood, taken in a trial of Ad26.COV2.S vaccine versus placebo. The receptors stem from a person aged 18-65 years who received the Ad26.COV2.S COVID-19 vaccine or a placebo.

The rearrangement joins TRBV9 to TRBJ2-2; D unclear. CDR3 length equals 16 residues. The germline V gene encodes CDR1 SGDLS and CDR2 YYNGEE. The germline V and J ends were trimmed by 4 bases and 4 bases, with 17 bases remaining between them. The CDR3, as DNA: TGTGCCAGCAGCCTTCTAGGTGGGCCCAGCACCGGGGAGCTGTTTTTT. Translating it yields CASSLLGGPSTGELFF.

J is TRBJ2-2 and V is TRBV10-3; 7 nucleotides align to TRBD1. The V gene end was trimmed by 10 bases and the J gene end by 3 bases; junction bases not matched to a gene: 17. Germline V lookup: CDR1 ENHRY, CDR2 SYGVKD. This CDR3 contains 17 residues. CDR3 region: CATQGEGASRYTGELFF. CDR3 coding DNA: TGTGCCACCCAAGGAGAGGGGGCCTCGAGGTACACCGGGGAGCTGTTTTTT.

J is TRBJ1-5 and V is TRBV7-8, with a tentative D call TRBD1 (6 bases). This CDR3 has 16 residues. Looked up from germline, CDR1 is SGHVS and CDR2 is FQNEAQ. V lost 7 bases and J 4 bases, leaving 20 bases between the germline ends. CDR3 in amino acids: CASTPRAGQGNQPQHF. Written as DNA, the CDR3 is TGTGCCAGCACCCCTAGGGCCGGCCAGGGGAATCAGCCCCAGCATTTT.

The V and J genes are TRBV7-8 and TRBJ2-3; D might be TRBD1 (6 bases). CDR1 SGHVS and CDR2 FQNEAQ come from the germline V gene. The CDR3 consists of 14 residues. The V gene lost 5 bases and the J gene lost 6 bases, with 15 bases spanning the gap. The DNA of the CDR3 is TGTGCCAGCAGCCGAGGGGGTAGCTCCGATACGCAGTATTTT. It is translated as CASSRGGSSDTQYF.

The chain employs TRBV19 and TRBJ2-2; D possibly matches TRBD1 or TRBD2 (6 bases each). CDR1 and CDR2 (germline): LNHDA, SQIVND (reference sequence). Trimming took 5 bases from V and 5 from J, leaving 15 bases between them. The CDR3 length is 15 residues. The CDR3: CASSPGGGWTGELFF. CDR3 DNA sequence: TGTGCCAGTAGTCCCGGAGGGGGATGGACCGGGGAGCTGTTTTTT.

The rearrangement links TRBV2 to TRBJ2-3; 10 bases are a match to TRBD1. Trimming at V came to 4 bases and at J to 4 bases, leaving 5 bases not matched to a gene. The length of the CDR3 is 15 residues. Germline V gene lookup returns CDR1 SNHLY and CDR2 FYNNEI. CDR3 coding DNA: TGTGCCAGCAGTGGGAGGGACAGGGGATCAGATACGCAGTATTTT. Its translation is CASSGRDRGSDTQYF.

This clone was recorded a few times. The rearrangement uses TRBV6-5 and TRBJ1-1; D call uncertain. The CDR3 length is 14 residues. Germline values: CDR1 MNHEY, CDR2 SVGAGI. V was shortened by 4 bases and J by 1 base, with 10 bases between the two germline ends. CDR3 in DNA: TGTGCCAGCAGTTTTGAATTGGGGAACACTGAAGCTTTCTTT. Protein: CASSFELGNTEAFF.

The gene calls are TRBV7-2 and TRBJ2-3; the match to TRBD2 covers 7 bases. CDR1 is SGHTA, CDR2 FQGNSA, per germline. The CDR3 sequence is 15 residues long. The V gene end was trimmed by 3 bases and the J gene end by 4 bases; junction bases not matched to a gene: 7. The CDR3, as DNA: TGTGCCAGCAGCTTGCGGGAGAAGGCGGCAGATACGCAGTATTTT. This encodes CASSLREKAADTQYF. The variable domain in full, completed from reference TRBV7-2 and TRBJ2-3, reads GAGVSQSPSNKVTEKGKDVELRCDPISGHTALYWYRQSLGQGLEFLIYFQGNSAPDKSGLPSDRFSAERTGGSVSTLTIQRTQQEDSAVYLCASSLREKAADTQYFGPGTRLTVL.

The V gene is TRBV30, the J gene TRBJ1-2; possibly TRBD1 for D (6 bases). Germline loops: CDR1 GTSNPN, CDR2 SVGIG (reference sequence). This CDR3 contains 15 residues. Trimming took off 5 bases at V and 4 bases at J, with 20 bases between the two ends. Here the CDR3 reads CAWAQPTGVAYGYTF. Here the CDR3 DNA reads TGTGCCTGGGCCCAACCGACAGGTGTTGCCTATGGCTACACCTTC.

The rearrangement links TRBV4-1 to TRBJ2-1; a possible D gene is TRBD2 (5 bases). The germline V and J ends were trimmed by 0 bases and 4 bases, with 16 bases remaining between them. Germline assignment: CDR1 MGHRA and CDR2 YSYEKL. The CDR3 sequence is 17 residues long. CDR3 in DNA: TGCGCCAGCAGCCAAGATAAATGGGCGGGTCCTTACAATGAGCAGTTCTTC. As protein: CASSQDKWAGPYNEQFF.

The CDR3 reads CASSEHTGGETQYF. CDR3 nucleotide sequence: TGTGCCAGCAGCGAGCACACGGGGGGGGAGACCCAGTACTTC. V gene TRBV7-2 combines with J gene TRBJ2-5; TRBD2 matches at 8 bases. The CDR3 is 14 residues long. Per germline, CDR1 SGHTA and CDR2 FQGNSA. The V gene end was trimmed by 5 bases and the J gene end by 5 bases; junction bases not matched to a gene: 7. Full variable domain (missing parts from reference TRBV7-2 and TRBJ2-5): GAGVSQSPSNKVTEKGKDVELRCDPISGHTALYWYRQSLGQGLEFLIYFQGNSAPDKSGLPSDRFSAERTGGSVSTLTIQRTQQEDSAVYLCASSEHTGGETQYFGPGTRLLVL.

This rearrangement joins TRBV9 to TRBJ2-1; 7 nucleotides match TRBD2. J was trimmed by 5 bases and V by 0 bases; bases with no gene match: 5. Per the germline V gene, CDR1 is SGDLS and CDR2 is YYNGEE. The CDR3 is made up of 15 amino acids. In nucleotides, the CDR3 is TGTGCCAGCAGCGTAGATGGGACTAAACACAATGAGCAGTTCTTC. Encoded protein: CASSVDGTKHNEQFF.

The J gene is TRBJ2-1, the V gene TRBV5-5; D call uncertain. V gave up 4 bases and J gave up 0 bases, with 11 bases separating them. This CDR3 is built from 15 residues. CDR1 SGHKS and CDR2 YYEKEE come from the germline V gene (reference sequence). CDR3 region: CASSAPRDSYNEQFF. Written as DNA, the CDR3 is TGTGCCAGCAGCGCGCCCCGCGACTCCTACAATGAGCAGTTCTTC.

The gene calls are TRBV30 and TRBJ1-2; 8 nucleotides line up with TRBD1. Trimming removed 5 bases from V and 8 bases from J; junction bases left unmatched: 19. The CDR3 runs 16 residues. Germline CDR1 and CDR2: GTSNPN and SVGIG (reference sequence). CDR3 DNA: TGTGCCTGGGACCCTCCCTCGGCAGGGGGCGTTGGAGGCTACACCTTC. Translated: CAWDPPSAGGVGGYTF.

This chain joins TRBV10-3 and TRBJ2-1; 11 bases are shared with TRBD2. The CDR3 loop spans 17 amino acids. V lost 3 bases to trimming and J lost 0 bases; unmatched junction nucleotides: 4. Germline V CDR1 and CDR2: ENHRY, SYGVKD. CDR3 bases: TGTGCCATCAGTGATACTAGCGGGAGTCTCTCCTACAATGAGCAGTTCTTC. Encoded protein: CAISDTSGSLSYNEQFF.

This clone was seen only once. CDR3 amino acids: CASSPRTGSYEQYF. CDR3 DNA sequence: TGTGCCAGCAGCCCACGGACAGGCTCCTACGAGCAGTACTTC. The chain recombines TRBV5-4 with TRBJ2-7, with 7 bases aligning to TRBD1. This CDR3 comprises 14 residues. V lost 4 bases, J lost 0 bases, and 4 bases stayed unmatched. Germline-derived CDR1 and CDR2 are SGHNT and YYREEE (reference sequence).

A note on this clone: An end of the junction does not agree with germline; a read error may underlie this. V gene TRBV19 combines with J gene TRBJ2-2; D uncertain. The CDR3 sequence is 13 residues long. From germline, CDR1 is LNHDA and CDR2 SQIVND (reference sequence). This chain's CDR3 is CASSIMNPGELFF. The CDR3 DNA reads TGTGCCAGTAGTATTATGAACCCCGGGGAGCTGTTTTTT.

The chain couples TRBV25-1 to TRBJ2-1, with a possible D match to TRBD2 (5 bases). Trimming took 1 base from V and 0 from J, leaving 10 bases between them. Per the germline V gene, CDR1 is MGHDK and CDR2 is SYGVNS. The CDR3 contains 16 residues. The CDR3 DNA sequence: TGTGCCAGCAGTGAATCGGGGTTTAGCTCCTACAATGAGCAGTTCTTC. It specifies CASSESGFSSYNEQFF.

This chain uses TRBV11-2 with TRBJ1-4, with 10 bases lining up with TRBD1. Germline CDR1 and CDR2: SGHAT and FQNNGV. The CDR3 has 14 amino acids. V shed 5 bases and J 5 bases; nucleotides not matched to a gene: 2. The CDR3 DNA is TGTGCCAGCAGCCGGACAGGGGGAAATGAAAAACTGTTTTTT. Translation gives CASSRTGGNEKLFF.